A single sample gave rise to the 26 T cell receptor beta chains below, sequenced in a study of OX40 agonist ivuxolimab in advanced cancers. The protocol was immunoSEQ multiplex PCR, while the TCRdb copy is restricted to in-frame clones and leaves out a portion. This table has roughly 60,000 clones, 84% appearing once. The input for sequencing was CD4+ or CD8+ T cells sorted from blood, taken in a trial of the OX40 agonist ivuxolimab. These receptors all come from an adult with an advanced solid tumor such as melanoma, head and neck, liver or kidney cancer.

The J gene is TRBJ2-1, the V gene TRBV7-8, with D unclear. CDR3 size: 16 residues. V lost 7 bases, J lost 0 bases, and 16 bases lay in between. Germline-derived CDR1 and CDR2 are SGHVS and FQNEAQ. CDR3 sequence (DNA): TGTGCCAGCACCCTTGGGTGGCTGAGCTCCTACAATGAGCAGTTCTTC. Translated, it gives CASTLGWLSSYNEQFF.

The chain carries TRBV2 and TRBJ2-3; 8 positions match TRBD1. CDR3 length: 15 amino acids. V gave up 8 bases and J gave up 0 bases; unmatched junction bases: 7. In germline, CDR1 is SNHLY, CDR2 FYNNEI. CDR3 sequence (DNA): TGTGCCAGCTCAGATTGGGACAGGAGCACAGATACGCAGTATTTT. It encodes CASSDWDRSTDTQYF.

The CDR3 loop reads CASSVESGTGGTNEKLFF. In DNA, the CDR3 is TGTGCCAGCAGCGTAGAGTCCGGGACAGGGGGAACTAATGAAAAACTGTTTTTT. V and J are TRBV9 and TRBJ1-4, with TRBD1 matching over 11 bases. Germline V gene lookup returns CDR1 SGDLS and CDR2 YYNGEE. V lost 0 bases, J lost 1 base, and 5 bases stayed unmatched. The CDR3 is made up of 18 amino acids.

The chain employs TRBV5-6 and TRBJ1-2, with D hard to call. Per germline, CDR1 SGHDT and CDR2 YYEEEE. Trimming stripped 1 base from V and 4 bases from J, with 14 bases between. The CDR3 loop spans 15 amino acids. The CDR3 loop is CASSLPQEGLYGYTF. In DNA, the CDR3 is TGTGCCAGCAGCTTGCCGCAGGAAGGACTCTATGGCTACACCTTC. Supplemented by reference TRBV5-6 and TRBJ1-2, the full variable domain reads DAGVTQSPTHLIKTRGQQVTLRCSPKSGHDTVSWYQQALGQGPQFIFQYYEEEERQRGNFPDRFSGHQFPNYSSELNVNALLLGDSALYLCASSLPQEGLYGYTFGSGTRLTVV.

The chain has TRBV19 and TRBJ1-1; 9 bases fit TRBD1. CDR3 length: 17 amino acids. The V gene end was trimmed by 5 bases and the J gene end by 1 base; junction bases not matched to a gene: 11. Germline CDR1 LNHDA, CDR2 SQIVND (reference sequence). DNA for the CDR3: TGTGCCAGTAGTCTCGGACAGGGGTTTTCGTGGAACACTGAAGCTTTCTTT. Amino acids: CASSLGQGFSWNTEAFF.

V usage is TRBV28 and J usage is TRBJ1-6; 7 positions agree with TRBD1. The germline V gene has CDR1 MDHEN and CDR2 SYDVKM. V trimming: 1 base; J trimming: 8 bases; junction bases outside the gene matches: 2. The CDR3 covers 14 residues. The CDR3 region has the DNA TGTGCCAGCAGTTTATTTCAGGGGGATTCACCCCTCCACTTT. It encodes CASSLFQGDSPLHF.

The J gene is TRBJ1-5, the V gene TRBV6-5; D ambiguous. CDR1 and CDR2 from the germline V gene are MNHEY and SVGAGI. V lost 8 bases and J 0 bases, leaving 14 bases between the germline ends. The CDR3 runs to 15 residues. DNA for the CDR3: TGTGCCAGCCTACCGGCTATAAATAGCAATCAGCCCCAGCATTTT. It codes for CASLPAINSNQPQHF.

The chain joins TRBV30 to TRBJ1-2; TRBD1 might be the D (6 bases). The CDR3 length is 15 residues. Per the germline V gene, CDR1 is GTSNPN and CDR2 is SVGIG (reference sequence). V gave up 0 bases and J gave up 8 bases, with 19 bases separating them. The CDR3, as DNA: TGTGCCTGGAGTGTACAGGCCGCTCTAGGGGGAGGCTACACCTTC. Residues: CAWSVQAALGGGYTF.

The genes are TRBV5-4 and TRBJ1-3; D gene uncertain. The germline V gene encodes CDR1 SGHNT and CDR2 YYREEE (reference sequence). The CDR3 totals 14 residues. The ends were cut back, 1 base at V and 0 bases at J, with 5 bases in the middle. The CDR3 nucleotides are TGTGCCAGCAGCTTGTGGAGCTCTGGAAACACCATATATTTT. Residues: CASSLWSSGNTIYF.

The chain employs TRBV7-8 and TRBJ1-3; 8 bases align to TRBD1. Germline V CDR1 and CDR2: SGHVS, FQNEAQ. This CDR3 contains 15 residues. The V and J ends lost 1 base and 4 bases, in that order; junction bases with no gene match: 3. CDR3 sequence (DNA): TGTGCCAGCAGCTTAGATTACAGGGGGGGAAACACCATATATTTT. Translated: CASSLDYRGGNTIYF. The full variable domain, with the rest looked up from reference TRBV7-8 and TRBJ1-3, is GAGVSQSPRYKVAKRGQDVALRCDPISGHVSLFWYQQALGQGPEFLTYFQNEAQLDKSGLPSDRFFAERPEGSVSTLKIQRTQQEDSAVYLCASSLDYRGGNTIYFGEGSWLTVV.

The chain employs TRBV28 and TRBJ2-3, with D possibly TRBD1 on 6 matching bases. Germline CDR1 reads MDHEN; CDR2 reads SYDVKM. The CDR3 is 15 residues long. V shed 6 bases and J shed 1 base, with 14 bases lying between them. The CDR3 bases are TGTGCCAGCAGCTCCGGGGACACCCGCACAGATACGCAGTATTTT. It translates to CASSSGDTRTDTQYF.

The V call is TRBV2, the J call TRBJ2-5, with a tentative D call TRBD1 (7 bases). The CDR3 contains 15 residues. Trimming left V 7 bases short and J 2 bases short, with 17 bases between. Germline V gives CDR1 SNHLY, CDR2 FYNNEI. Written as DNA, the CDR3 is TGTGCCAGCAATTTGGCCAGGGGGGTACAAGAGACCCAGTACTTC. Its protein product is CASNLARGVQETQYF.

The chain combines TRBV9 with TRBJ2-3, with 8 nucleotides matching TRBD2. Germline lookup yields CDR1 SGDLS and CDR2 YYNGEE. Germline trimming cut 4 bases from V and 10 bases from J; bases unmatched to any gene: 5. The length of the CDR3 is 12 residues. CDR3 bases: TGTGCCAGCAGCCCGAACGGGGGGGCGCAGTATTTT. Translation gives CASSPNGGAQYF.

The V and J genes are TRBV5-1 and TRBJ2-7, with 12 bases that match TRBD2. The CDR3 totals 14 residues. J lost 5 bases, V lost 2 bases, and 2 bases had no gene match. Germline V gene sequence: CDR1 SGHRS, CDR2 YFSETQ. The CDR3, as DNA: TGCGCCAGCAGCTTAAGGACTAGCGGGGACGAGCAGTACTTC. It translates to CASSLRTSGDEQYF.

This clone was seen just once. The chain combines TRBV27 with TRBJ2-7; 7 bases are a match to TRBD2. Germline V CDR1 and CDR2: MNHEY, SMNVEV (reference sequence). V lost 3 bases to trimming and J lost 5 bases; unmatched junction nucleotides: 4. This CDR3 is 13 amino acids long. The CDR3 nucleotides read TGTGCCAGCAGTTTCGGACTAGTTCACGAGCAGTACTTC. Translation gives CASSFGLVHEQYF.

CDR3 sequence: CAWSVRGYYKQFF. CDR3 in DNA: TGTGCCTGGAGTGTACGCGGCTACTATAAGCAGTTCTTC. The chain joins TRBV30 to TRBJ2-1; D is unclear. The CDR3 has 13 residues. Germline CDR1 is GTSNPN and CDR2 is SVGIG (reference sequence). V was pared by 0 bases and J by 11 bases, with 14 bases between. Combining the CDR3 with reference TRBV30 and TRBJ2-1 gives the whole variable domain SQTIHQWPATLVQPVGSPLSLECTVEGTSNPNLYWYRQAAGRGLQLLFYSVGIGQISSEVPQNLSASRPQDRQFILSSKKLLLSDSGFYLCAWSVRGYYKQFFGPGTRLTVL.

This rearrangement joins TRBV6-5 to TRBJ1-1; possibly TRBD1 for D (5 bases). This CDR3 has 15 amino acids. V was cut by 6 bases and J by 4 bases, with 18 bases left in between. Germline loops: CDR1 MNHEY, CDR2 SVGAGI. The CDR3 region is CASSRRGSPRTEAFF. The CDR3 DNA reads as TGTGCCAGCAGCCGCCGGGGGTCCCCGCGCACTGAAGCTTTCTTT.

This chain links TRBV9 with TRBJ2-5; TRBD1 matches 8 bases. This CDR3 contains 15 residues. J lost 5 bases, V lost 3 bases, and 9 bases had no gene match. Germline V lookup: CDR1 SGDLS, CDR2 YYNGEE. The CDR3 sequence is CASSGQPRGRETQYF. For the CDR3, the DNA is TGTGCCAGCAGCGGGCAACCCAGGGGGCGGGAGACCCAGTACTTC.

This clone was detected only a few times. This sequence joins TRBV19 and TRBJ1-5; 8 bases are a match to TRBD1. The CDR3 is 14 amino acids. Germline V gene data show CDR1 as LNHDA and CDR2 as SQIVND (reference sequence). V shed 3 bases and J 2 bases; nucleotides not matched to a gene: 0. The CDR3 DNA is TGTGCCAGTAGTATGACAGGGGGCAATCAGCCCCAGCATTTT. This sequence encodes CASSMTGGNQPQHF. Full variable domain (missing parts from reference TRBV19 and TRBJ1-5): DGGITQSPKYLFRKEGQNVTLSCEQNLNHDAMYWYRQDPGQGLRLIYYSQIVNDFQKGDIAEGYSVSREKKESFPLTVTSAQKNPTAFYLCASSMTGGNQPQHFGDGTRLSIL.

The chain recombines TRBV7-9 with TRBJ1-6; 7 bases line up with TRBD1. CDR3 size: 14 residues. The germline gives CDR1 SEHNR, CDR2 FQNEAQ (reference sequence). The V segment lost 5 bases and the J segment 9 bases; nucleotides outside the gene matches: 7. CDR3: CASSLRDRASPLHF. For the CDR3, the DNA is TGTGCCAGCAGCCTACGGGACAGAGCTTCACCCCTCCACTTT.

This clone has a single count. CDR3 nucleotides: TGCGCCAGCAGCTTGCGCCAGGGGGCCACTGAAGCTTTCTTT. It codes for CASSLRQGATEAFF. The chain recombines TRBV5-1 with TRBJ1-1; 8 nucleotides align to TRBD1. The CDR3 consists of 14 residues. CDR1 and CDR2 from the germline V gene are SGHRS and YFSETQ. V lost 1 base to trimming and J lost 4 bases; unmatched junction nucleotides: 3.

The genes are TRBV19 and TRBJ1-3; D gene unclear. The CDR3 covers 14 residues. The germline gives CDR1 LNHDA, CDR2 SQIVND (reference sequence). V was clipped by 6 bases and J by 0 bases, with 9 bases between them. This CDR3 is CASSPRFSGNTIYF. CDR3 DNA: TGTGCCAGTAGCCCTCGTTTCTCTGGAAACACCATATATTTT.

V is TRBV27 and J is TRBJ2-7; weak D call: TRBD1 (6 bases). The CDR3 totals 14 residues. Germline V CDR1 and CDR2: MNHEY, SMNVEV (reference sequence). Trimming shortened V by 3 bases and J by 3 bases, and 12 bases separated the two germline ends. This CDR3 is CASSFIRGDYEQYF. DNA of the CDR3: TGTGCCAGCAGTTTTATCAGGGGAGACTACGAGCAGTACTTC.

This chain joins TRBV27 and TRBJ2-6; TRBD1 matches 7 bases. Looked up from germline, CDR1 is MNHEY and CDR2 is SMNVEV (reference sequence). V dropped 5 bases and J dropped 4; count of bases not matched to a gene: 11. The CDR3 consists of 17 residues. CDR3 sequence: CASSPRTGERGANVLTF. The CDR3 DNA is TGTGCCAGCAGTCCCCGGACAGGAGAAAGGGGGGCCAACGTCCTGACTTTC. The full variable domain, with the rest looked up from reference TRBV27 and TRBJ2-6, is EAQVTQNPRYLITVTGKKLTVTCSQNMNHEYMSWYRQDPGLGLRQIYYSMNVEVTDKGDVPEGYKVSRKEKRNFPLILESPSPNQTSLYFCASSPRTGERGANVLTFGAGSRLTVL.

This chain's CDR3 is CASSTTDTQYF. In nucleotides, the CDR3 is TGTGCCAGCAGTACCACAGATACGCAGTATTTT. The chain employs TRBV6-6 and TRBJ2-3; unclear D gene. Germline CDR1 and CDR2: MNHNY and SVGAGI (reference sequence). The V gene lost 5 bases and the J gene lost 2 bases, with 2 bases spanning the gap. The CDR3 extends over 11 amino acids.

The table lists this clone with a few counts. The V and J genes are TRBV28 and TRBJ2-2, with a tentative D call TRBD1 (5 bases). V shed 4 bases and J shed 6 bases, with 15 bases lying between them. Germline CDR1 and CDR2: MDHEN and SYDVKM. This CDR3 comprises 15 residues. This chain's CDR3 is CASSSHQGVSGELFF. The CDR3 region has the DNA TGTGCCAGCAGTTCCCACCAGGGTGTCTCCGGGGAGCTGTTTTTT. Variable domain in full (rest from reference TRBV28 and TRBJ2-2): DVKVTQSSRYLVKRTGEKVFLECVQDMDHENMFWYRQDPGLGLRLIYFSYDVKMKEKGDIPEGYSVSREKKERFSLILESASTNQTSMYLCASSSHQGVSGELFFGEGSRLTVL.